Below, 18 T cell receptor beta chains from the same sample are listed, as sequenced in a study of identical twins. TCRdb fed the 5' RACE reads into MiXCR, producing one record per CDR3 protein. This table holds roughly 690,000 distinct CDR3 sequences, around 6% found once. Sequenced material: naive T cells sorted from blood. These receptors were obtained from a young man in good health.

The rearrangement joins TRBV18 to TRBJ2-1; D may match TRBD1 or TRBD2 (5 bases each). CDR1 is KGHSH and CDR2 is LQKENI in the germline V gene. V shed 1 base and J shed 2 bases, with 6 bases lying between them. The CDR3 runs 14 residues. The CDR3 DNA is TGTGCCAGCTCACCACAGGGACCCTACAATGAGCAGTTCTTC. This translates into CASSPQGPYNEQFF.

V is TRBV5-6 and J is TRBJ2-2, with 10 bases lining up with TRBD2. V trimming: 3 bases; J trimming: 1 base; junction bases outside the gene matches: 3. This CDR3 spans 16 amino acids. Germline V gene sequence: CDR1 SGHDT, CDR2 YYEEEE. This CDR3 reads CASSSRLAGNTGELFF. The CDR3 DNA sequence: TGTGCCAGCAGCTCAAGACTAGCGGGGAACACCGGGGAGCTGTTTTTT.

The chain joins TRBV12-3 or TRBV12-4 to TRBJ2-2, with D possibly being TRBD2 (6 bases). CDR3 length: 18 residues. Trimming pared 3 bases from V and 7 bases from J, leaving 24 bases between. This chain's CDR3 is CASSLDGWRAGDDGELFF. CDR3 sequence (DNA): TGTGCCAGCAGTTTGGACGGTTGGAGGGCCGGGGATGACGGGGAGCTGTTTTTT.

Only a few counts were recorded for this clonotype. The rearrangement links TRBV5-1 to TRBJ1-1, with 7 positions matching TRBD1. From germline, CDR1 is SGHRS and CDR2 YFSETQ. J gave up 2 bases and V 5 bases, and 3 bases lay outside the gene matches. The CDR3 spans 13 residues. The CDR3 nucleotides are TGCGCCAGCAGAGGGACAGATAACACTGAAGCTTTCTTT. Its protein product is CASRGTDNTEAFF.

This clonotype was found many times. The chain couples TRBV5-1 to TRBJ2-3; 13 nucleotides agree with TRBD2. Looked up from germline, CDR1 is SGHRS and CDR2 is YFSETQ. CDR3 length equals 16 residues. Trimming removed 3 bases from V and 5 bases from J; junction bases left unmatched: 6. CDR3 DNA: TGCGCCAGCAGCTCCGGACTAGCGGGAGTGGGAGATACGCAGTATTTT. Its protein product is CASSSGLAGVGDTQYF.

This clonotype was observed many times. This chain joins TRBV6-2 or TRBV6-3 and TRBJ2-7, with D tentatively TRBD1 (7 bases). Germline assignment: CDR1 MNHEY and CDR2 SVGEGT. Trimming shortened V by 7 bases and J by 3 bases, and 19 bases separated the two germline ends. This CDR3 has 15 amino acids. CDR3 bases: TGTGCCAGCAACCTCCGCGGGGACAGTGGCTACGAGCAGTACTTC. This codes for CASNLRGDSGYEQYF.

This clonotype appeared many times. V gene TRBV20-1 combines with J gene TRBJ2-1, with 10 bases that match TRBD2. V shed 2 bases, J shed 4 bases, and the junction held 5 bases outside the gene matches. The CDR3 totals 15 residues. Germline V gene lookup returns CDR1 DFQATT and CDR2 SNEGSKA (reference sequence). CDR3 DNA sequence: TGCAGTGCTAGATGGACTAGCGGTCCATACAATGAGCAGTTCTTC. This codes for CSARWTSGPYNEQFF.

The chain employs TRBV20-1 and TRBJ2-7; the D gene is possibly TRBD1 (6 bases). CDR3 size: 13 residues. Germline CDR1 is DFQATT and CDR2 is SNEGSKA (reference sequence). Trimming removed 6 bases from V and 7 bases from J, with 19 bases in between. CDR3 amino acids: CSAHPTGFREQYF. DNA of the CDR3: TGCAGTGCCCATCCCACAGGGTTCCGAGAGCAGTACTTC.

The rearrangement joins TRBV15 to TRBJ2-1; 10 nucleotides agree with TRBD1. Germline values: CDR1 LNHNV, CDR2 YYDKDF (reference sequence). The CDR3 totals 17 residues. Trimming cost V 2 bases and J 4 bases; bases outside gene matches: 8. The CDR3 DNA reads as TGTGCCACCAGCAGATTGGGACAGGGGATCGGGTACAATGAGCAGTTCTTC. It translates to CATSRLGQGIGYNEQFF.

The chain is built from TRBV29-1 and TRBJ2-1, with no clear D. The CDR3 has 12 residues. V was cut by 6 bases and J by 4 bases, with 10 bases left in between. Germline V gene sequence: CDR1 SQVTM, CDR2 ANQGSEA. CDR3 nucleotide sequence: TGCAGCGTGCGACCGGGTTACAATGAGCAGTTCTTC. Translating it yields CSVRPGYNEQFF.

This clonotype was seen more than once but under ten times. The CDR3 is CASSLAGLAALGQYF. The CDR3 DNA is TGTGCCAGCAGCTTAGCGGGGCTAGCCGCCCTGGGGCAGTACTTC. J is TRBJ2-7 and V is TRBV7-2; D tentatively fits TRBD1 or TRBD2 (5 bases each). This CDR3 is built from 15 residues. Trimming stripped 0 bases from V and 9 bases from J, with 18 bases between. Germline-derived CDR1 and CDR2 are SGHTA and FQGNSA. Drawing the rest from reference TRBV7-2 and TRBJ2-7, the complete variable domain is GAGVSQSPSNKVTEKGKDVELRCDPISGHTALYWYRQSLGQGLEFLIYFQGNSAPDKSGLPSDRFSAERTGGSVSTLTIQRTQQEDSAVYLCASSLAGLAALGQYFGPGTRLTVT.

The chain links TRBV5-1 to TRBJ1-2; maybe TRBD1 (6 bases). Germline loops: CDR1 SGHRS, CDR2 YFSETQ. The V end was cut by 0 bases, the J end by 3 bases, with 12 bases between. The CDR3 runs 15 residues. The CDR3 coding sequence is TGCGCCAGCAGCTTGGAGACAGGCCGGGACTATGGCTACACCTTC. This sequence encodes CASSLETGRDYGYTF. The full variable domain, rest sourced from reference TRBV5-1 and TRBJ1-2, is KAGVTQTPRYLIKTRGQQVTLSCSPISGHRSVSWYQQTPGQGLQFLFEYFSETQRNKGNFPGRFSGRQFSNSRSEMNVSTLELGDSALYLCASSLETGRDYGYTFGSGTRLTVV.

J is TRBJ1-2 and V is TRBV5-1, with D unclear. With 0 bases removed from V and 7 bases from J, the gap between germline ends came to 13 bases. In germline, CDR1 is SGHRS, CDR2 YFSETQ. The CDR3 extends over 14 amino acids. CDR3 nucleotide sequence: TGCGCCAGCAGCTTGGAGTTCAGCTTAACTGGCTACACCTTC. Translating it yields CASSLEFSLTGYTF. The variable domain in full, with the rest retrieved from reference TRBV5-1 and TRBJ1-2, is KAGVTQTPRYLIKTRGQQVTLSCSPISGHRSVSWYQQTPGQGLQFLFEYFSETQRNKGNFPGRFSGRQFSNSRSEMNVSTLELGDSALYLCASSLEFSLTGYTFGSGTRLTVV.

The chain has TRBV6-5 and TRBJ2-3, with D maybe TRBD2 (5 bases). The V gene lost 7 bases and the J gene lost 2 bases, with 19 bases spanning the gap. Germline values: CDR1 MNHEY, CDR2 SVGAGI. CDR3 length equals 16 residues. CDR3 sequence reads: CASTSGNFRYTDTQYF. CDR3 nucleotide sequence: TGTGCCAGCACTTCCGGGAATTTCCGATACACAGATACGCAGTATTTT.

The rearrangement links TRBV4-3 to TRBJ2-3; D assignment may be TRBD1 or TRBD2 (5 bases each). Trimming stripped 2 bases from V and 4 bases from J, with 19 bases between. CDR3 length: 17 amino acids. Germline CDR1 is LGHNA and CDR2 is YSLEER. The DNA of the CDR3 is TGCGCCAGCAGCCAACGCCGGGACCCCCAATGGCCAGATACGCAGTATTTT. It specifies CASSQRRDPQWPDTQYF.

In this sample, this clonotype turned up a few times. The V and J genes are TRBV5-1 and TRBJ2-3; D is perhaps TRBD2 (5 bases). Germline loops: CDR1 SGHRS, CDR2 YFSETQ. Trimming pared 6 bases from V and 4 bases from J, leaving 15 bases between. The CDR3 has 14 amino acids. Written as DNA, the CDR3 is TGCGCCAGCACAGAGCGGATGGGTCCAGATACGCAGTATTTT. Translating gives CASTERMGPDTQYF.

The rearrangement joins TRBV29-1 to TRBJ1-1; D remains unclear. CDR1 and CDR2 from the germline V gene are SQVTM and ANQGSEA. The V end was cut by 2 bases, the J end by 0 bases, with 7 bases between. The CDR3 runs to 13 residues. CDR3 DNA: TGCAGCGTTGAAAAACCCTTGAACACTGAAGCTTTCTTT. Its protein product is CSVEKPLNTEAFF.

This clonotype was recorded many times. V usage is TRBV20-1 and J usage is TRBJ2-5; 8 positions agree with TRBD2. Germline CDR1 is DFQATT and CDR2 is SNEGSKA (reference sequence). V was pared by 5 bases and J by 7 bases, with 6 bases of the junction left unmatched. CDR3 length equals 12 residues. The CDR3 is CSALVRGATQYF. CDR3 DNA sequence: TGCAGTGCTTTAGTGCGGGGGGCGACCCAGTACTTC.